The next 9 T cell receptor beta chains were all read from a single sample in a study of PD-1 blockade in classical Hodgkin lymphoma. All patients experienced relapse after autologous stem cell transplantation, and brentuximab vedotin exposure was variable. Here immunoSEQ multiplex PCR was the method, and the copy in TCRdb shows in-frame clones only, minus some. The data show about 41,000 clones, with around 75% seen just once and 20% to 25% held by the top ten. Sequenced material: peripheral blood mononuclear cells (PBMCs), taken at baseline. The source is a human donor with classical Hodgkin lymphoma.

The V gene is TRBV21-1, the J gene TRBJ2-6; the table calls TRBD1, which could not be checked here. TRBV21-1 is shown as a pseudogene. This CDR3 is 16 amino acids long. The CDR3 region is CATSGQGDAGANVLTF. In DNA, the CDR3 is TGTGCCACCTCGGGACAGGGAGATGCTGGGGCCAACGTCCTGACTTTC.

The chain recombines TRBV7-2 with TRBJ2-1; 11 bases are a match to TRBD2. V lost 0 bases, J lost 5 bases, and 3 bases stayed unmatched. The CDR3 is 16 amino acids. Germline assignment: CDR1 SGHTA and CDR2 FQGNSA. CDR3 in amino acids: CASSLATSGGDNEQFF. CDR3 in DNA: TGTGCCAGCAGCTTAGCTACTAGCGGGGGTGACAATGAGCAGTTCTTC.

CDR3 coding DNA: TGTGCCAGCTCGTCGAGTCGGGACAGGGCTCAGGAGCAGTACTTC. It translates to CASSSSRDRAQEQYF. The gene calls are TRBV18 and TRBJ2-7; 9 bases fit TRBD1. This CDR3 is built from 15 residues. The V and J ends lost 6 bases and 7 bases, in that order; junction bases with no gene match: 13. In germline, CDR1 is KGHSH, CDR2 LQKENI.

This rearrangement joins TRBV6-6 to TRBJ2-3; D might be TRBD1 or TRBD2, each matching 6 bases. The V gene's germline CDR1 is MNHNY and CDR2 SVGAGI (reference sequence). The CDR3 spans 15 residues. V was trimmed by 7 bases and J by 4 bases, leaving 18 bases between them. CDR3 DNA: TGTGCCAGCACCTTTCGACCGAGGGGGGCAGATACGCAGTATTTT. It codes for CASTFRPRGADTQYF.

This clone was recorded once. The chain carries TRBV6-1 and TRBJ2-2; D unclear. The CDR3 length is 15 residues. V dropped 7 bases and J dropped 1 base, with 13 bases sitting between them. Germline V gene sequence: CDR1 MNHNS, CDR2 SASEGT. For the CDR3, the DNA is TGTGCCAGCAAGGGCGGAGAAGGGAACACCGGGGAGCTGTTTTTT. Amino acids: CASKGGEGNTGELFF.

This clone was counted a single time. The chain combines TRBV10-1 with TRBJ2-1, with 9 bases fitting TRBD2. Germline assignment: CDR1 WNHNN and CDR2 SYGVQD (reference sequence). The CDR3 is 14 amino acids. Unmatched junction bases numbered 4, after V lost 10 bases and J lost 0 bases. CDR3 sequence (DNA): TGCGCCATCGATAGCGGGAGCTCCTACAATGAGCAGTTCTTC. Translated, it gives CAIDSGSSYNEQFF.

The rearrangement joins TRBV6-5 to TRBJ1-4, with D unclear. Germline V gives CDR1 MNHEY, CDR2 SVGAGI. The CDR3 is made up of 15 amino acids. The V gene lost 0 bases and the J gene lost 1 base, with 6 bases spanning the gap. CDR3 sequence (DNA): TGTGCCAGCAGTTACTCCAGCGGAACTAATGAAAAACTGTTTTTT. Its translation is CASSYSSGTNEKLFF.

The chain couples TRBV30 to TRBJ2-7; 9 bases are a match to TRBD2. The CDR3 has 13 amino acids. The trim removed 5 bases at V and 5 bases at J, leaving 7 bases unmatched. Germline V gene sequence: CDR1 GTSNPN, CDR2 SVGIG (reference sequence). This CDR3 is CAWRLAGTHEQYF. Written as DNA, the CDR3 is TGTGCCTGGCGGCTAGCGGGAACCCACGAGCAGTACTTC.

This clone was counted only a few times. The J gene is TRBJ1-5, the V gene TRBV6-5, with D possibly matching TRBD1 (6 bases). CDR3 length: 14 residues. CDR1 and CDR2 (germline): MNHEY, SVGAGI. V was clipped by 6 bases and J by 2 bases, with 11 bases between them. CDR3 nucleotide sequence: TGTGCCAGCAGACCTCGGACAGGCAATCAGCCCCAGCATTTT. Its translation is CASRPRTGNQPQHF.